The present T cell receptor (beta chain) was sequenced within a study of T-cell reconstitution after alpha-beta-depleted transplantation in children. This clonotype has just a few counts. Library preparation (for TCRbeta) was performed with unique molecular identifiers. In TCRdb, the PCR reads were re-called with MiXCR into one record per CDR3 protein. The sample includes 400,000 to 500,000 distinct CDR3 sequences, roughly 10% of them seen just once. The V end was cut by 4 bases, the J end by 0 bases, with 13 bases between. CDR1 and CDR2 from the germline V gene are ENHRY and SYGVKD. CDR3 length equals 15 residues.

The rearrangement uses TRBV10-3 and TRBJ2-7; tentative D call: TRBD2 (5 bases). The sequenced sample was PBMCs from the stem cell graft donor, obtained from the stem cell graft. This receptor was identified in a human donor who donated a stem cell graft to a child with acute myeloid leukemia. CDR3 nucleotide sequence: TGTGCCATCAGTGGTAGCGACCTCAGCTCCTACGAGCAGTACTTC. It encodes CAISGSDLSSYEQYF.